One sample yielded the 22 T cell receptor beta chains listed below, sequenced in a study of shared clonotypes between healthy human individuals. Selected positively for CCR7 and CD45RO-negative, naive CD8 cells excluded terminally differentiated effector memory CD45RA+ cells. Only in-frame clones appear in the TCRdb table, and some are missing; sequencing was by immunoSEQ multiplex PCR. The data show about 2 million clones, 85% to 95% seen once. The sample taken for sequencing was naive CD8+ T cells sorted from blood. These receptors were collected from a man younger than 35 in good health.

With respect to this clone: This sample also contains other DNA sequences that code for the same CDR3. This chain uses TRBV4-1 with TRBJ2-7, with 8 bases identical to TRBD1. This CDR3 spans 15 amino acids. V was clipped by 0 bases and J by 2 bases; unmatched bases: 3. Germline CDR1 and CDR2: MGHRA and YSYEKL. CDR3 sequence: CASSQERTGTYEQYF. For the CDR3, the DNA is TGCGCCAGCAGCCAAGAGAGGACAGGGACCTACGAGCAGTACTTC.

This clone was seen only once. V usage is TRBV5-1 and J usage is TRBJ2-7, with TRBD1 matching over 9 bases. The CDR3 runs to 14 residues. Germline CDR1 reads SGHRS; CDR2 reads YFSETQ. The V and J ends lost 4 bases and 1 base, in that order; junction bases with no gene match: 3. The CDR3 loop reads CASSRTGVSYEQYF. CDR3 DNA: TGCGCCAGCAGCCGGACAGGGGTATCCTACGAGCAGTACTTC.

The chain recombines TRBV11-2 with TRBJ1-1; D uncertain. Germline V CDR1 and CDR2: SGHAT, FQNNGV. This CDR3 is 13 amino acids long. V dropped 4 bases and J dropped 3 bases, with 9 bases sitting between them. The CDR3 nucleotides are TGTGCCAGCAGCTGGGATAGGTACACTGAAGCTTTCTTT. Translation: CASSWDRYTEAFF.

The chain is built from TRBV11-2 and TRBJ2-5; 10 bases are shared with TRBD2. CDR3 length: 15 amino acids. Per germline, CDR1 SGHAT and CDR2 FQNNGV. The V and J ends lost 5 bases and 4 bases, in that order; junction bases with no gene match: 7. CDR3 region: CASSLSGGAGETQYF. As DNA, the CDR3 is TGTGCCAGCAGCCTAAGCGGGGGGGCGGGAGAGACCCAGTACTTC.

V is TRBV7-8 and J is TRBJ1-1; weak D call: TRBD1 (6 bases). With 3 bases removed from V and 1 base from J, the gap between germline ends came to 9 bases. The germline V gene encodes CDR1 SGHVS and CDR2 FQNEAQ. The CDR3 totals 14 residues. The CDR3 loop reads CASSFRTENTEAFF. CDR3 coding DNA: TGTGCCAGCAGCTTCCGGACAGAGAACACTGAAGCTTTCTTT. The complete variable domain, with remaining parts taken from reference TRBV7-8 and TRBJ1-1, reads GAGVSQSPRYKVAKRGQDVALRCDPISGHVSLFWYQQALGQGPEFLTYFQNEAQLDKSGLPSDRFFAERPEGSVSTLKIQRTQQEDSAVYLCASSFRTENTEAFFGQGTRLTVV.

This chain uses TRBV6-6 with TRBJ1-2; D ambiguous. The V gene's germline CDR1 is MNHNY and CDR2 SVGAGI (reference sequence). The CDR3 sequence is 15 residues long. Trimming left V 0 bases short and J 2 bases short, with 10 bases between. The CDR3 bases are TGTGCCAGCAGTTACTCGGATGGCTGGAACTATGGCTACACCTTC. Translating gives CASSYSDGWNYGYTF.

Comments on this clone: The same CDR3 is also encoded by other DNA sequences in this sample. The CDR3 DNA reads TGTGCCAGCAGCTTAACAGGAGCTTCCACAGATACGCAGTATTTT. Translated: CASSLTGASTDTQYF. This rearrangement joins TRBV7-3 to TRBJ2-3; D gene uncertain. With 0 bases removed from V and 2 bases from J, the gap between germline ends came to 9 bases. This CDR3 comprises 15 residues. Germline V CDR1 and CDR2: SGHTA, FQGTGA.

The CDR3 loop reads CASSDSGNEQFF. CDR3 in DNA: TGTGCCAGCAGTGATTCAGGGAACGAGCAGTTCTTC. The V and J genes are TRBV6-1 and TRBJ2-1, with D possibly matching TRBD1 (5 bases). CDR3 length: 12 residues. Germline-derived CDR1 and CDR2 are MNHNS and SASEGT. V was clipped by 3 bases and J by 10 bases, with 10 bases between them.

Here the CDR3 DNA reads TGTGCCATCAGAGGCCAAAACGAGCAGTACTTC. This codes for CAIRGQNEQYF. The chain uses TRBV10-3 and TRBJ2-7; D is undetermined. Germline values: CDR1 ENHRY, CDR2 SYGVKD. V was trimmed by 6 bases and J by 5 bases, leaving 8 bases between them. CDR3 length: 11 amino acids.

This rearrangement joins TRBV25-1 to TRBJ1-1, with D possibly TRBD1 on 6 matching bases. V was shortened by 4 bases and J by 5 bases, with 14 bases between the two germline ends. The CDR3 runs 14 residues. Germline CDR1 is MGHDK and CDR2 is SYGVNS. Written as DNA, the CDR3 is TGTGCCAGCAGTGTGGGGGGCGGATTAACTGAAGCTTTCTTT. Translating it yields CASSVGGGLTEAFF.

The chain employs TRBV9 and TRBJ1-5; maybe TRBD1 (5 bases). Trimming removed 3 bases from V and 3 bases from J, with 10 bases in between. The CDR3 is made up of 14 amino acids. Germline assignment: CDR1 SGDLS and CDR2 YYNGEE. The chain's CDR3 is CASSATEVNQPQHF. Here the CDR3 DNA reads TGTGCCAGCAGCGCGACAGAGGTCAATCAGCCCCAGCATTTT.

The rearrangement joins TRBV15 to TRBJ2-7; TRBD2 might be the D (6 bases). The CDR3 is made up of 14 amino acids. V lost 3 bases and J lost 2, with 11 bases in between. Looked up from germline, CDR1 is LNHNV and CDR2 is YYDKDF (reference sequence). CDR3 loop: CATSRTGGTYEQYF. DNA of the CDR3: TGTGCCACCAGCAGGACCGGCGGGACCTACGAGCAGTACTTC.

J is TRBJ2-7 and V is TRBV4-1, with D maybe TRBD2 (5 bases). The CDR3 spans 14 residues. The V end lost 0 bases, the J end lost 5 bases, and 11 bases lay between the germline ends. Germline V gene data show CDR1 as MGHRA and CDR2 as YSYEKL. CDR3 loop: CASSQEGRGNEQYF. In DNA form, the CDR3 reads TGCGCCAGCAGCCAAGAAGGTCGGGGTAACGAGCAGTACTTC.

The CDR3 sequence: CASSLGTSGGNEQFF. The CDR3 nucleotides read TGTGCCAGTAGTCTCGGGACTAGCGGGGGCAATGAGCAGTTCTTC. The chain combines TRBV19 with TRBJ2-1; 14 bases agree with TRBD2. V lost 5 bases to trimming and J lost 6 bases; unmatched junction nucleotides: 3. The length of the CDR3 is 15 residues. The germline V gene has CDR1 LNHDA and CDR2 SQIVND (reference sequence).

The chain couples TRBV29-1 to TRBJ2-5; D may correspond to TRBD1 or TRBD2 (5 bases each). The CDR3 contains 12 residues. Trimming removed 8 bases from V and 4 bases from J, with 14 bases in between. In germline, CDR1 is SQVTM, CDR2 ANQGSEA. The CDR3 sequence is CSSTGALETQYF. The DNA of the CDR3 is TGCAGCAGCACCGGGGCCTTAGAGACCCAGTACTTC.

J is TRBJ2-1 and V is TRBV27; 11 bases align to TRBD1. CDR3 size: 17 residues. The germline V gene has CDR1 MNHEY and CDR2 SMNVEV (reference sequence). With 5 bases clipped from V and 4 bases from J, the junction kept 10 bases outside the gene matches. CDR3: CASSQSPGTGGYNEQFF. CDR3 DNA sequence: TGTGCCAGCAGTCAAAGCCCCGGGACAGGGGGTTACAATGAGCAGTTCTTC.

Notes on this clone: Only one base separates this from a far larger clonotype, so it likely reflects a read error. The rearrangement links TRBV27 to TRBJ1-1; D is unresolved. The length of the CDR3 is 16 residues. Germline assignment: CDR1 MNHEY and CDR2 SMNVEV (reference sequence). The CDR3 sequence is CASSPRTVQMNTEVFF. The CDR3 nucleotides read TGTGCCAGCAGTCCCCGGACGGTACAAATGAACACTGAAGTTTTCTTT.

The chain combines TRBV5-8 with TRBJ2-5, with 10 positions matching TRBD2. V lost 1 base and J lost 5; bases outside the gene matches: 8. In germline, CDR1 is SGHTS, CDR2 YDEGEE. The CDR3 spans 16 residues. The CDR3 loop is CASSLFSSGGDETQYF. In DNA, the CDR3 is TGTGCCAGCAGCTTGTTTTCGAGCGGGGGGGACGAGACCCAGTACTTC.

This clone was detected once. The CDR3 bases are TGTGCCAGCGGAAACTCCTTAGTAGGGCGGGAAAACACAGATACGCAGTATTTT. Protein sequence: CASGNSLVGRENTDTQYF. The gene calls are TRBV13 and TRBJ2-3, with D possibly matching TRBD2 (6 bases). The CDR3 runs 18 residues. Germline V CDR1 and CDR2: PRHDT, FYEKMQ (reference sequence). V lost 8 bases and J lost 2, with 26 bases in between.

The chain recombines TRBV10-3 with TRBJ2-1, with D perhaps given as TRBD1 or TRBD2 (5 bases each). The CDR3 is 15 residues long. Germline lookup yields CDR1 ENHRY and CDR2 SYGVKD. V was shortened by 1 base and J by 6 bases, with 13 bases between the two germline ends. CDR3 DNA: TGTGCCATCAGTGAGTTGGGGGATTTTGTCAATGAGCAGTTCTTC. It translates to CAISELGDFVNEQFF.

The V gene is TRBV7-9, the J gene TRBJ2-1; D gene uncertain. Trimming removed 3 bases at V and 6 bases at J, with 6 bases between. CDR3 length: 12 residues. CDR1 is SEHNR and CDR2 is FQNEAQ in the germline V gene (reference sequence). For the CDR3, the DNA is TGTGCCAGCAGCTTCACCCCCAATGAGCAGTTCTTC. This encodes CASSFTPNEQFF.

The J gene is TRBJ2-3, the V gene TRBV7-6, with D perhaps matching TRBD1 or TRBD2 (6 bases each). The germline gives CDR1 SGHVS, CDR2 FNYEAQ. The CDR3 consists of 15 residues. V dropped 6 bases and J dropped 4 bases, with 17 bases sitting between them. CDR3 DNA: TGTGCCAGCAGGGGGGGCCTAGTCCAACCAGATACGCAGTATTTT. Translating gives CASRGGLVQPDTQYF.